This TCR beta chain was observed in a study of CD8+CD57+ T cells in acquired aplastic anemia. Whole-study context: Across the sorted CD4+ and CD8+ cells, DNA amounts averaged 3.2 ug.

As regards this clonotype: Its antigen is unknown.

This CDR3 comprises 15 residues. V was clipped by 6 bases and J by 2 bases, with 17 bases between them. Per germline, CDR1 ENHRY and CDR2 SYGVKD. Profiling of TCR beta VDJ combinations and CDR3 sequences used genomic DNA as template. In TCRdb, the reads were re-called with MiXCR into one record per CDR3 protein. The sample includes about 160,000 distinct CDR3 sequences, 47% of them seen just once. Overall study findings and caveats: Controls did not differ significantly from patients in CD8+ Simpson's diversity. There were over 25 CD8+ CDR3 sequences that occurred in both patients and controls.

Before being chosen for sequencing, patients had shown CD8+CD57+ cell expansion by flow cytometry. All patients were therapy-naive when blood was sampled. The chain links TRBV10-3 to TRBJ2-7; perhaps D is TRBD1 or TRBD2 (6 bases each). The TCR was taken from a human donor with aplastic anemia. The sequenced material came from sorted CD4+, CD8+, or CD8+CD57+ T cells (not recorded which) from PBMCs. The CDR3 reads CAIRRGETVTYEQYF. The DNA of the CDR3 is TGTGCCATCAGAAGGGGGGAGACAGTTACCTACGAGCAGTACTTC.